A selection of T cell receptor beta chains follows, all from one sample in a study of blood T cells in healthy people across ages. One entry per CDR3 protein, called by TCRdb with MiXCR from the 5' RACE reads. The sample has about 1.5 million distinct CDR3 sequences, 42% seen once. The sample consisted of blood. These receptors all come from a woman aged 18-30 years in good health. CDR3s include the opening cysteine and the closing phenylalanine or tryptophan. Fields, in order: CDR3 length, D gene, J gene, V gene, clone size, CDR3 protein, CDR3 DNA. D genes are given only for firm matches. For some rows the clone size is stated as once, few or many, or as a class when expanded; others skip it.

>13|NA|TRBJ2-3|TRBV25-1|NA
CASSVGELDTQYF
TGTGCCAGCAGTGTTGGGGAGTTAGATACGCAGTATTTT
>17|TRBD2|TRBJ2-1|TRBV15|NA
CATSMGGSLAGDNEQFF
TGTGCCACCAGCATGGGGGGGTCTCTAGCGGGGGACAATGAGCAGTTCTTC
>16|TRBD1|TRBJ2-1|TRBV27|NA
CASSHRGTPLNNEQFF
TGTGCCAGCAGTCACAGGGGAACGCCTTTAAACAATGAGCAGTTCTTC
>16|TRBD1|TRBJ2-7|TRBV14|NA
CASSQQKGQGSDEQYF
TGTGCCAGCAGCCAGCAGAAGGGACAGGGGAGTGACGAGCAGTACTTC
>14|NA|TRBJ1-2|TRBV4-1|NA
CASSTRGLDYGYTF
TGCGCCAGCAGCACAAGGGGCCTTGACTATGGCTACACCTTC
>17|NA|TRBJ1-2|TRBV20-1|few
CSVGSSVPSGSNYGYTF
TGCAGTGTTGGATCCTCCGTCCCCAGCGGATCCAACTATGGCTACACCTTC
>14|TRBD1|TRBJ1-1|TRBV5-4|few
CASRTRGANTEAFF
TGTGCCAGCAGAACCAGGGGGGCGAACACTGAAGCTTTCTTT
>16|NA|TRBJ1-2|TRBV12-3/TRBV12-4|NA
CASSSWGPSPPYGYTF
TGTGCCAGCAGCTCCTGGGGGCCGTCGCCCCCTTATGGCTACACCTTC
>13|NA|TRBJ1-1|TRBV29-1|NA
CSVLRQLNTGAFF
TGTAGCGTCCTGAGACAGCTGAACACTGGAGCTTTCTTT
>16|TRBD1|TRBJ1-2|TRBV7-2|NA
CASSKDLRTGWDGYTF
TGTGCCAGCAGCAAAGACCTAAGGACAGGGTGGGATGGCTACACCTTC
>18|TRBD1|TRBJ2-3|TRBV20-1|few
CSARGGLHWQGDTDTQYF
TGCAGTGCTAGAGGGGGGCTGCACTGGCAGGGGGACACAGATACGCAGTATTTT
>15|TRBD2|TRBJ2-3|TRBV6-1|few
CASSDLAGGADTQYF
TGTGCCAGCAGTGACCTAGCGGGGGGAGCAGATACGCAGTATTTT
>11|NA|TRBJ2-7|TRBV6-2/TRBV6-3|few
CASRGSGEQYF
TGTGCCAGCAGGGGGAGCGGTGAACAGTACTTC
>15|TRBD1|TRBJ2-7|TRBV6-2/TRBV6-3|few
CASSYPTQGTREQYF
TGTGCCAGCAGTTACCCCACACAGGGGACCCGCGAGCAGTACTTC
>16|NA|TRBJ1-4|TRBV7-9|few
CASSFEVLIPDEKLFF
TGTGCCAGCAGCTTTGAGGTCCTCATCCCCGATGAAAAACTGTTTTTT
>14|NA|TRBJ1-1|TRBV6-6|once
CASQGGAMNTEAFF
TGTGCCAGCCAAGGGGGGGCCATGAACACTGAAGCTTTCTTT
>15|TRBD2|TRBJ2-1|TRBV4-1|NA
CASSQAGTSLNEQFF
TGCGCCAGCAGCCAGGCCGGGACTAGCCTCAATGAGCAGTTCTTC
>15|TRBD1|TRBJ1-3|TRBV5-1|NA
CASADGQGSGNTIYF
TGCGCCAGCGCGGACGGACAGGGCTCTGGAAACACCATATATTTT
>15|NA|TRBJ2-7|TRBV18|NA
CASSPATAPSYEQYF
TGTGCCAGCTCACCCGCGACAGCTCCCAGCTACGAGCAGTACTTC
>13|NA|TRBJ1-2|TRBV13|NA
CANNSQGYYGYTF
TGTGCCAACAACTCACAGGGTTACTATGGCTACACCTTC
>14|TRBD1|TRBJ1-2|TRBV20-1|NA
CSARDRDRGYGYTF
TGCAGTGCTAGAGACCGGGACAGAGGCTATGGCTACACCTTC
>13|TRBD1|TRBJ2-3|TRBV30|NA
CAWVTGGTDTQYF
TGTGCCTGGGTAACAGGGGGCACAGATACGCAGTATTTT
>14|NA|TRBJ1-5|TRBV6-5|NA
CASSSGLFNQPQHF
TGTGCCAGCAGTTCAGGATTGTTCAATCAGCCCCAGCATTTT
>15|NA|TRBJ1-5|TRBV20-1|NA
CSARVDGSSNQPQHF
TGCAGTGCTAGAGTCGACGGATCTAGCAATCAGCCCCAGCATTTT
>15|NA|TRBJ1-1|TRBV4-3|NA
CASSQGVTANTEAFF
TGCGCCAGCAGCCAAGGGGTGACAGCGAACACTGAAGCTTTCTTT
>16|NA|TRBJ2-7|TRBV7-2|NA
CASSTRTATSSYEQYF
TGTGCCAGCAGCACCCGGACTGCCACAAGCTCCTACGAGCAGTACTTC
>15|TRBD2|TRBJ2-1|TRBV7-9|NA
CASSLALSGGETQFF
TGTGCCAGCAGCTTAGCTCTTAGCGGGGGAGAGACCCAGTTCTTC
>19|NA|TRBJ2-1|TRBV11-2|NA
CAGSFYRGPTSKNYNEQFF
TGTGCCGGCAGCTTCTACAGAGGACCCACTAGTAAGAACTACAATGAGCAGTTCTTC
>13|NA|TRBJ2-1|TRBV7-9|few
CASSLAKGYEQFF
TGTGCCAGCAGCTTAGCGAAGGGTTATGAGCAGTTCTTC
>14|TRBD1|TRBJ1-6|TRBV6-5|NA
CASRADRGSSPLHF
TGTGCCAGCAGAGCGGACAGGGGGTCTTCACCCCTCCACTTT
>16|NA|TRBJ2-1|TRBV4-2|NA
CASSQRITGFTNEQFF
TGTGCCAGCAGCCAGAGAATCACTGGGTTTACAAATGAGCAGTTCTTC
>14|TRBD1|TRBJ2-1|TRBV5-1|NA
CASSSRTGGGEQFF
TGCGCCAGCAGCTCCCGGACAGGGGGCGGTGAGCAGTTCTTC